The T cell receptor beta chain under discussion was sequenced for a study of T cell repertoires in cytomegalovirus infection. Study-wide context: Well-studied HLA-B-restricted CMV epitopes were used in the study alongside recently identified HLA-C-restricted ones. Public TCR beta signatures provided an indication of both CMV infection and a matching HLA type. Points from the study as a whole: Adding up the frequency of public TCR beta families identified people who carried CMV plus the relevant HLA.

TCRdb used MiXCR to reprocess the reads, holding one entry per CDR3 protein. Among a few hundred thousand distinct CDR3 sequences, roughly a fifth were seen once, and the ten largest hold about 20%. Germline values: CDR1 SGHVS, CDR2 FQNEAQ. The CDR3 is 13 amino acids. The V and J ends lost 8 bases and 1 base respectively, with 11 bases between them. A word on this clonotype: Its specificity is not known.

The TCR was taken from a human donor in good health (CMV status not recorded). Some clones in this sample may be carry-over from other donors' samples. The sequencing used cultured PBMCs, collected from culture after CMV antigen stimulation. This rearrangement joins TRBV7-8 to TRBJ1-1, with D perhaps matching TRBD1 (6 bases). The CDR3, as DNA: TGTGCCAGCGGCCAGGACAGGAACACTGAAGCTTTCTTT. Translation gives CASGQDRNTEAFF.